This T cell receptor beta chain derives from a study of regulatory T cells in long-lasting Graves disease. Study-wide context: Antithyroid drug exposure in newly diagnosed Graves' patients had lasted under 3 months.

V was pared by 5 bases and J by 5 bases, with 6 bases of the junction left unmatched. Germline lookup yields CDR1 MDHEN and CDR2 SYDVKM. This CDR3 spans 14 amino acids. Time point defined: newly diagnosed GD, antithyroid drugs for less than 3 months. The TCR library was made from RNA extracted from PBMCs. Construction of TCR beta libraries relied on iRepertoire HTBI primers and on Arm-PCR targeting CDR3 regions. As handled by the study authors: Analysis of the samples identified roughly 62 TRBV and 14 TRBJ segments. MiXCR, run by TCRdb on the multiplex PCR reads, gives a single entry per CDR3 protein. These V and J calls originate from TCRdb's pipeline instead of the authors' own analysis. The sample carries 450,000 to 600,000 distinct CDR3 sequences, about a sixth recorded once. This clonotype was recorded at least ten times. The antigen is undetermined. Findings and caveats of the study: Persistent patients had more shared public clonotypes (fewer than 3,000) than new patients (just over 950). Only peripheral blood was studied, not thyroid tissue.

Another study also made use of these data, one on T cells in Graves' hyperthyroidism and ophthalmopathy.

This sample comprised peripheral blood mononuclear cells (PBMCs), obtained at new diagnosis, from a patient treated with antithyroid drugs. The V call is TRBV28, the J call TRBJ2-5; 9 positions agree with TRBD2. This clonotype originated in a middle-aged man with Graves disease. The CDR3 is CASSGEGLAETQYF. The CDR3 nucleotides read TGTGCCAGCAGTGGGGAGGGACTAGCTGAGACCCAGTACTTC.